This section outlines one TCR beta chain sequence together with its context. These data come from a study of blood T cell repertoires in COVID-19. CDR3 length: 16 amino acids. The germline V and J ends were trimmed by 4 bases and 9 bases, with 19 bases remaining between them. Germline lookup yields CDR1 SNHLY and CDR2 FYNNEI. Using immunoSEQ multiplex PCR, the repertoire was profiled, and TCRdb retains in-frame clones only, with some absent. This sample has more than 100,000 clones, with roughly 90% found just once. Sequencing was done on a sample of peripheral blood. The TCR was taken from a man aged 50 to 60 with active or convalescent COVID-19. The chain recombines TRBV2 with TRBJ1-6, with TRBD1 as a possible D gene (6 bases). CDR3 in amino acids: CASSAPWGGAGSPLHF. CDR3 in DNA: TGTGCCAGCAGTGCGCCGTGGGGGGGGGCTGGTTCACCCCTCCACTTT.